The 9 T cell receptor beta chains below were found in one sample sequenced in a study of cytomegalovirus exposure and HLA in healthy donors. Sequenced by immunoSEQ multiplex PCR; TCRdb stores in-frame clones only, minus some. The sample comprises roughly 63,000 clones, around 92% of which are singletons, and 0.95% to 1.5% rests with the top ten. Material for sequencing was PBMCs. These TCRs come from a woman aged 18-30 years in good health and CMV-seronegative.

This chain joins TRBV14 and TRBJ2-5; 11 bases are a match to TRBD2. Unmatched junction bases numbered 5, after V lost 3 bases and J lost 5 bases. The CDR3 is made up of 15 amino acids. In germline, CDR1 is SGHDN, CDR2 FVKESK. The CDR3 protein is CASSQGLAASETQYF. CDR3 nucleotide sequence: TGTGCCAGCAGCCAGGGACTAGCGGCGTCCGAGACCCAGTACTTC.

The rearrangement uses TRBV29-1 and TRBJ1-2; tentatively, D is TRBD1 (5 bases). Germline loops: CDR1 SQVTM, CDR2 ANQGSEA. V lost 5 bases and J lost 3, with 7 bases in between. The CDR3 length is 11 residues. The CDR3 DNA sequence: TGCAGCGTTCAGGGTTACTATGGCTACACCTTC. Its protein is CSVQGYYGYTF.

The chain is built from TRBV2 and TRBJ1-4, with unresolved D. Germline V gives CDR1 SNHLY, CDR2 FYNNEI. The CDR3 covers 14 residues. Trimming cost V 3 bases and J 8 bases, with 13 bases left between them. The CDR3 loop reads CASSDRRLKEKLFF. CDR3 sequence (DNA): TGTGCCAGCAGTGATCGGAGGTTAAAGGAAAAACTGTTTTTT.

This clone was observed a few times. This CDR3 reads CASRTSGTGTQYF. The CDR3 DNA reads TGTGCCAGCCGGACTAGCGGGACGGGGACCCAGTACTTC. The rearrangement uses TRBV6-5 and TRBJ2-5; 12 nucleotides line up with TRBD2. The CDR3 loop spans 13 amino acids. Germline values: CDR1 MNHEY, CDR2 SVGAGI. V dropped 8 bases and J dropped 7; count of bases not matched to a gene: 5.

The chain combines TRBV10-1 with TRBJ2-1; D not resolved. Trimming removed 5 bases at V and 10 bases at J, with 12 bases between. This CDR3 comprises 12 residues. The germline V gene encodes CDR1 WNHNN and CDR2 SYGVQD (reference sequence). In DNA form, the CDR3 reads TGCGCCAGCAGTCCCGACTTCGGGGAGCAGTTCTTC. Amino acids: CASSPDFGEQFF.

This clone has a single count. The CDR3 loop reads CAWSPARQTNEKLFF. The CDR3 nucleotides are TGTGCCTGGAGTCCAGCAAGACAGACTAATGAAAAACTGTTTTTT. The genes are TRBV30 and TRBJ1-4; maybe TRBD1 (5 bases). This CDR3 spans 15 amino acids. CDR1 is GTSNPN, CDR2 SVGIG, per germline (reference sequence). Trimming removed 2 bases at V and 2 bases at J, with 12 bases between.

This clone came up once. As DNA, the CDR3 is TGCGCCAGCAGGACGGACAGGGGGGACTTCCCGAACACCGGGGAGCTGTTTTTT. Protein: CASRTDRGDFPNTGELFF. V usage is TRBV10-2 and J usage is TRBJ2-2; TRBD1 matches at 10 bases. Germline CDR1 and CDR2: WSHSY and SAAADI. This CDR3 spans 18 amino acids. The trim removed 6 bases at V and 0 bases at J, leaving 10 bases unmatched.

This chain links TRBV4-1 with TRBJ2-3; 9 bases are a match to TRBD1. CDR1 MGHRA and CDR2 YSYEKL come from the germline V gene. CDR3 length equals 17 residues. Trimming took 2 bases from V and 4 from J; bases not matched to a gene: 10. Here the CDR3 DNA reads TGCGCCAGCAGCCAAAATAGGTGGGACAGGGAATCAGATACGCAGTATTTT. Amino acid sequence: CASSQNRWDRESDTQYF.

The rearrangement joins TRBV10-3 to TRBJ1-2; 10 bases map to TRBD1. Germline CDR1 and CDR2: ENHRY and SYGVKD. The ends lost 6 bases at V and 3 bases at J; junction bases unmatched: 4. The CDR3 length is 14 residues. DNA for the CDR3: TGTGCCATCAGGAGACAGGGGGCTGACTATGGCTACACCTTC. Translated, it gives CAIRRQGADYGYTF.